This TCR beta chain was identified during a study of blood T cell repertoires in COVID-19 (dated by TCRdb to 2018 to 2021). About the investigation overall: Samples covering the acute and convalescent phases of COVID-19 were provided by collaborators in the United States, Italy and Spain. The sample metadata nearly always contained a de-identified subject ID, COVID-19 status, age in years and sex. Where HLA class I and class II types were available, the types were taken from metadata supplied by the sample provider, not from assay-based typing. The repertoires were released in a freely available public database intended as a resource for research on the immune response to SARS-CoV-2. The prospective study material was composed of cDNA or gDNA derived from T cells, B-cell-depleted T cells, or PBMCs. Samples came from the ongoing ImmuneRACE study (first 160 participants) plus 1,254 subjects from 6 global collaborators. The dataset comprised deeply sampled blood TCRbeta repertoires from subjects exposed to, actively infected with, or recovered from COVID-19. What the work shows at the level of the full study, not this receptor alone: Clinical and demographic metadata were provided uncurated, with the amount varying by source and participant.

TCRbeta CDR3 regions were amplified from genomic DNA using the immunoSEQ Assay, a bias-controlled multiplex PCR. Processing in the source paper ran as follows. The number of nucleated cells in each sample was estimated by amplification of reference gene primers within the assay. To quantify the absolute abundance of each unique TCRbeta CDR3 rearrangement, sequence reads were collapsed and filtered. For each sample, productive Simpson clonality was calculated as the square root of Simpson's diversity index across productive rearrangements. Held by TCRdb, this immuneACCESS table contains in-frame sequences only and omits some clones. Under half of the omission traces to an unresolved V gene where checked; the cause of the rest is unknown. The V and J calls and clone size are taken from that table; D and trimming were inferred from the DNA. For this sample there are about 70,000 clones; roughly 91% appear just once. 11% of the sample belongs to the ten largest clones.

Whole blood was collected in K2EDTA tubes by collaborating institutions according to the institutions' own protocols. For TCRbeta analysis, collaborator samples were shipped as frozen whole blood, as isolated PBMCs, or as DNA extracted from either sample type. Concerning this clone: It has no known antigen specificity. No base quality values were provided; no much bigger clone lies one nucleotide off.

V sheds 5 bases and J sheds 3 bases, leaving 8 bases between their ends. Measured from the cysteine to the phenylalanine, the CDR3 is 13 residues long. Only the CDR3 portion is preserved as DNA: 39 bases, with reading frame beginning at the first base. The CDR1 and CDR2 encoded by the germline V gene (reference sequence) are LNHDA and SQIVND. The chain is assembled from TRBV19 and TRBJ1-5; no D gene is confidently identified. This sequence originates from a woman under 30 with acute or convalescent COVID-19. Sequencing input: peripheral blood. This receptor carries the CDR3 CASSRQFNQPQHF. The DNA sequence reads TGTGCCAGTAGTCGCCAGTTCAATCAGCCCCAGCATTTT. The full variable domain, completed from the reference TRBV19 and TRBJ1-5 proteins outside the CDR3, reads DGGITQSPKYLFRKEGQNVTLSCEQNLNHDAMYWYRQDPGQGLRLIYYSQIVNDFQKGDIAEGYSVSREKKESFPLTVTSAQKNPTAFYLCASSRQFNQPQHFGDGTRLSIL.